These T cell receptor beta chains were read from a single sample in a study of blood T cells in healthy people across ages. TCRdb reprocessed the 5' RACE reads via MiXCR and lists one record per CDR3 protein. Counted here are roughly 570,000 distinct CDR3 sequences, approximately 25% occurring once; the ten biggest clones make up under 20%. The specimen was blood. The receptors stem from a woman in her seventies in good health. The conserved cysteine and the conserved F or W are not part of the CDR3 here.

V gene: TRBV15; CDR3 length: 13; CDR3 protein: ATSRVRALNTEAF
V gene: TRBV20-1; CDR3 length: 13; CDR3 protein: SARGPGGAGDEHF
V gene: TRBV7-2; CDR3 length: 14; CDR3 protein: ASSSSGGSNTGELF
V gene: TRBV11-3; CDR3 length: 11; CDR3 protein: ASSQQVMETQY
V gene: TRBV7-2; CDR3 length: 14; CDR3 protein: ASSLGTGGLNQPQH
V gene: TRBV5-1; CDR3 length: 13; CDR3 protein: ASSLNGQGENGYT
V gene: TRBV3-1; CDR3 length: 13; CDR3 protein: ASSQTGGAYEKLF
V gene: TRBV6-6; CDR3 length: 11; CDR3 protein: ASSYSGGRSQY
V gene: TRBV6-2/TRBV6-3; CDR3 length: 10; CDR3 protein: AIRDPTYEQY
V gene: TRBV9; CDR3 length: 13; CDR3 protein: ASSVAPSSNNEQF
V gene: TRBV7-6; CDR3 length: 12; CDR3 protein: ASSLATGRDKLF
V gene: TRBV29-1; CDR3 length: 12; CDR3 protein: SVERTGDNTEAF
V gene: TRBV4-3; CDR3 length: 14; CDR3 protein: ASSQMDRAEQETQY
V gene: TRBV5-1; CDR3 length: 14; CDR3 protein: ASSLGGRVMWETQY
V gene: TRBV19; CDR3 length: 11; CDR3 protein: ASRTSPNTEAF
V gene: TRBV6-2/TRBV6-3; CDR3 length: 9; CDR3 protein: ASSPHKAQF
V gene: TRBV9; CDR3 length: 12; CDR3 protein: ASSVGRGGETQY
V gene: TRBV15; CDR3 length: 13; CDR3 protein: ATSNGQGQVETQY
V gene: TRBV19; CDR3 length: 11; CDR3 protein: ASMNPPSYEQY
V gene: TRBV18; CDR3 length: 12; CDR3 protein: ASSPGDSTDTQY
V gene: TRBV5-1; CDR3 length: 12; CDR3 protein: ASRAGGVKETQY
V gene: TRBV18; CDR3 length: 12; CDR3 protein: ASSPPKGEYEQY
V gene: TRBV6-2/TRBV6-3; CDR3 length: 10; CDR3 protein: ASGIGNTEAF
V gene: TRBV5-1; CDR3 length: 12; CDR3 protein: ASSLYGGDNEQF
V gene: TRBV12-3/TRBV12-4; CDR3 length: 12; CDR3 protein: ASSYGGGNTEAF
V gene: TRBV20-1; CDR3 length: 12; CDR3 protein: SASAGGLYNEQF
V gene: TRBV11-2; CDR3 length: 16; CDR3 protein: ASSPGTGKVASTGELF
V gene: TRBV6-6; CDR3 length: 14; CDR3 protein: ASSSASTGGGYGYT
V gene: TRBV5-1; CDR3 length: 14; CDR3 protein: ASSFALAVPEETQY
V gene: TRBV20-1; CDR3 length: 12; CDR3 protein: SAVEGGAANEQF
V gene: TRBV2; CDR3 length: 11; CDR3 protein: ASSGESTDTQY
V gene: TRBV5-6; CDR3 length: 14; CDR3 protein: ASSLVGAGGYNEQF
V gene: TRBV7-2; CDR3 length: 12; CDR3 protein: ASSRQGLNYEQY
V gene: TRBV4-3; CDR3 length: 15; CDR3 protein: ASSQSTLPGTSSEQY
V gene: TRBV7-3; CDR3 length: 12; CDR3 protein: ASSPRGVVDGYT
V gene: TRBV20-1; CDR3 length: 12; CDR3 protein: SARDGRTQETQY
V gene: TRBV18; CDR3 length: 14; CDR3 protein: ASSPPSGGMEREQF
V gene: TRBV11-2; CDR3 length: 20; CDR3 protein: ASSFPLFENGTSGGSSYEQY
V gene: TRBV4-2; CDR3 length: 15; CDR3 protein: ASSSRDISSGANVLT
V gene: TRBV20-1; CDR3 length: 12; CDR3 protein: SARVPGPNTEAF
V gene: TRBV5-1; CDR3 length: 14; CDR3 protein: ASNPQGVGANYGYT